Listed below are T cell receptor beta chains from one sample, sequenced in a study of shared clonotypes between healthy human individuals. Some clones are missing from TCRdb's copy, which holds only in-frame ones; the method was immunoSEQ multiplex PCR. The sample lists roughly 410,000 clones, approximately 96% seen once, with 0.32% in the top ten. The material sequenced was memory CD8+ T cells sorted from blood. The source of these receptors is a man in his thirties or forties in good health. Both conserved end residues are part of each CDR3. Each record gives: CDR3 protein, CDR3 DNA, D gene, J gene, V gene, clone size. The D gene is left open where the match is weak. Some rows mark clone size as missing; the rest say once, few, many or name a class of expanded clone.

CAWPPGQGRTEAFF,TGTGCCTGGCCCCCGGGACAGGGTCGGACTGAAGCTTTCTTT,TRBD1,TRBJ1-1,TRBV30,once
CATSRDRGQNQPQHF,TGTGCCACCAGCAGAGACAGGGGGCAAAATCAGCCCCAGCATTTT,TRBD1,TRBJ1-5,TRBV15,.
CASSYFTGAYEQYF,TGTGCCAGCAGTTACTTCACAGGGGCCTACGAGCAGTACTTC,TRBD1,TRBJ2-7,TRBV6-6,.
CASSQDSSANYGYTF,TGCGCCAGCAGCCAAGATTCCTCAGCTAACTATGGCTACACCTTC,.,TRBJ1-2,TRBV4-1,.
CASSIGGTGRSGYTF,TGCGCCAGCAGCATTGGTGGGACAGGGAGGTCCGGCTACACCTTC,TRBD1,TRBJ1-2,TRBV5-1,.
CASSSGTSSSYNSPLHF,TGTGCCAGTAGCTCCGGGACCTCAAGCTCCTATAATTCACCCCTCCACTTT,.,TRBJ1-6,TRBV19,.
CASSLGQVYGYTF,TGTGCCAGCAGTCTCGGACAGGTTTACGGCTACACCTTC,TRBD1,TRBJ1-2,TRBV28,once
CAGQRGGSGNTIYF,TGTGCCGGACAGAGGGGTGGCTCTGGAAACACCATATATTTT,.,TRBJ1-3,TRBV7-9,.
CASSGRDTQYF,TGTGCCAGTAGTGGGAGGGATACGCAGTATTTT,.,TRBJ2-3,TRBV19,.
CASSILVAGTQETQYF,TGTGCCAGTAGTATTTTGGTAGCGGGGACCCAAGAGACCCAGTACTTC,TRBD2,TRBJ2-5,TRBV19,.